In this sample, the clone carrying this TCR beta chain turned up many times. Its antigen is not known. 5'RACE with 10-nucleotide random UMIs generated the cDNA. TCRdb re-derived calls from the 5' RACE reads in MiXCR, one entry per CDR3 protein. The sample holds fewer than 75,000 distinct CDR3 sequences, 3.4% seen once. The data were obtained in a study of neurological immune-mediated disorders. Study background: Among around 34 multiple sclerosis patients, around 30 were relapsing-remitting and 3 were secondary progressive.

Study-wide findings and caveats: No expanded-clone CDR3 amino acid sequence recurred across subjects, suggesting private TCR-beta repertoires.

CDR1 DFQATT and CDR2 SNEGSKA come from the germline V gene (reference sequence). CDR3 length equals 15 residues. V was clipped by 6 bases and J by 1 base; unmatched bases: 9. For the unsorted libraries, 2 million PBMCs stored at -80 C served as input. Sequenced: PBMCs. The genes are TRBV20-1 and TRBJ2-3; the match to TRBD1 covers 8 bases. This TCR was sampled from a man aged 40-49 years with multiple sclerosis. CDR3 region: CSAPPQGAGTDTQYF. In nucleotides, the CDR3 is TGCAGTGCCCCCCCGCAGGGGGCAGGCACAGATACGCAGTATTTT.